Shown below are 26 T cell receptor beta chains from a single sample sequenced in a study of blood T cell repertoires in COVID-19. Clones were sequenced by immunoSEQ multiplex PCR, and TCRdb holds only the in-frame ones, with some missing. Here the sample spans approximately 300,000 clones, 80% to 90% being singletons. The sequencing input was peripheral blood. Receptors originate from a woman in her forties or fifties with acute or convalescent COVID-19.

V and J are TRBV5-1 and TRBJ2-7; 8 bases are a match to TRBD2. This CDR3 contains 17 residues. The V and J ends lost 0 bases and 1 base, in that order; junction bases with no gene match: 9. CDR1 SGHRS and CDR2 YFSETQ come from the germline V gene. DNA of the CDR3: TGCGCCAGCAGCTTGGGTGGAGCGGGAGTCGGTTCCTACGAGCAGTACTTC. Amino acid sequence: CASSLGGAGVGSYEQYF. Drawing the rest from reference TRBV5-1 and TRBJ2-7, the complete variable domain is KAGVTQTPRYLIKTRGQQVTLSCSPISGHRSVSWYQQTPGQGLQFLFEYFSETQRNKGNFPGRFSGRQFSNSRSEMNVSTLELGDSALYLCASSLGGAGVGSYEQYFGPGTRLTVT.

The chain joins TRBV5-1 to TRBJ1-1, with D possibly TRBD1 on 5 matching bases. The germline V gene has CDR1 SGHRS and CDR2 YFSETQ. V dropped 1 base and J dropped 4 bases, with 17 bases sitting between them. This CDR3 contains 16 residues. CDR3 sequence (DNA): TGCGCCAGCAGCTTGAGGGGTCAGGACCTGGGCACTGAAGCTTTCTTT. This gives the protein CASSLRGQDLGTEAFF.

This clone was recorded a few times. The chain carries TRBV5-4 and TRBJ2-5; TRBD1 agrees at 10 bases. V lost 3 bases to trimming and J lost 3 bases; unmatched junction nucleotides: 5. Germline lookup yields CDR1 SGHNT and CDR2 YYREEE (reference sequence). The CDR3 consists of 15 residues. CDR3 loop: CASSSGQGIEETQYF. The CDR3 nucleotides read TGTGCCAGCAGCTCGGGACAGGGGATAGAAGAGACCCAGTACTTC.

The V gene is TRBV6-2 or TRBV6-3, the J gene TRBJ1-2; TRBD1 is a possible D gene (5 bases). The V gene lost 4 bases and the J gene lost 7 bases, with 16 bases spanning the gap. Germline assignment: CDR1 MNHEY and CDR2 SVGEGT. The CDR3 length is 14 residues. The CDR3 reads CASSLGTGEGGYTF. As DNA, the CDR3 is TGTGCCAGCAGTTTAGGTACGGGGGAGGGTGGCTACACCTTC.

This clone has just a few counts. The rearrangement links TRBV3-1 (or the pseudogene TRBV3-2) to TRBJ1-5, with D possibly being TRBD1 (5 bases). The germline CDR1 and CDR2 sequences are LGHDT and YNNKEL (reference sequence). Between the trimmed V and J ends, which lost 8 bases and 7 bases, there was a span of 18 bases. The CDR3 has 14 residues. The chain's CDR3 is CASGPAGRGQPQHF. In nucleotides, the CDR3 is TGTGCCAGCGGACCTGCAGGGCGTGGGCAGCCCCAGCATTTT.

The gene calls are TRBV7-8 and TRBJ1-3; 10 positions match TRBD1. V gave up 3 bases and J gave up 7 bases; unmatched junction bases: 6. CDR1 and CDR2 from the germline V gene are SGHVS and FQNEAQ. The CDR3 runs to 15 residues. This chain's CDR3 is CASSFGGDRGNTIYF. CDR3 DNA sequence: TGTGCCAGCAGCTTCGGTGGGGACAGGGGTAACACCATATATTTT. Looking up the rest from reference TRBV7-8 and TRBJ1-3 gives the full variable domain: GAGVSQSPRYKVAKRGQDVALRCDPISGHVSLFWYQQALGQGPEFLTYFQNEAQLDKSGLPSDRFFAERPEGSVSTLKIQRTQQEDSAVYLCASSFGGDRGNTIYFGEGSWLTVV.

This CDR3 reads CASGDRFYEQYF. The DNA of the CDR3 is TGTGCCAGCGGGGACAGGTTCTACGAGCAGTACTTC. The chain couples TRBV27 to TRBJ2-7; 8 bases map to TRBD1. Germline values: CDR1 MNHEY, CDR2 SMNVEV (reference sequence). This CDR3 is built from 12 residues. Trimming took 8 bases from V and 3 from J; bases not matched to a gene: 3.

This CDR3 is CATGGTGDHTGELFF. The DNA for the CDR3 is TGTGCCACCGGTGGAACAGGGGACCATACCGGGGAGCTGTTTTTT. V gene TRBV24-1 combines with J gene TRBJ2-2; 7 positions match TRBD1. V dropped 9 bases and J dropped 5; count of bases not matched to a gene: 11. This CDR3 contains 15 residues. Germline lookup yields CDR1 KGHDR and CDR2 SFDVKD.

The V gene is TRBV5-1, the J gene TRBJ2-2; tentatively, D is TRBD1 (6 bases). Trimming cost V 4 bases and J 6 bases, with 13 bases left between them. The CDR3 runs to 14 residues. Germline assignment: CDR1 SGHRS and CDR2 YFSETQ. This CDR3 reads CASSTVKGAGELFF. For the CDR3, the DNA is TGCGCCAGCAGCACTGTCAAGGGGGCCGGGGAGCTGTTTTTT.

The chain has TRBV18 and TRBJ2-5; the D is unclear. Trimming shortened V by 4 bases and J by 5 bases, and 11 bases separated the two germline ends. Germline V CDR1 and CDR2: KGHSH, LQKENI. This CDR3 is 13 amino acids long. CDR3 amino acids: CASSREQVETQYF. CDR3 nucleotide sequence: TGTGCCAGCTCACGAGAGCAGGTGGAGACCCAGTACTTC.

This clone turned up a few times. The chain recombines TRBV6-5 with TRBJ1-6; D is unclear. V lost 7 bases to trimming and J lost 8 bases, with 15 bases between them. Germline CDR1 MNHEY, CDR2 SVGAGI. The CDR3 is made up of 14 amino acids. The CDR3 DNA is TGTGCCAGCACCGATCCGGGTTCTGATTCACCCCTCCACTTT. The encoded protein is CASTDPGSDSPLHF.

This chain uses TRBV5-1 with TRBJ1-5; 7 nucleotides match TRBD1. This CDR3 spans 15 amino acids. V was pared by 0 bases and J by 3 bases, with 3 bases of the junction left unmatched. Looked up from germline, CDR1 is SGHRS and CDR2 is YFSETQ. This chain's CDR3 is CASSLGTGLNQPQHF. The CDR3 bases are TGCGCCAGCAGCTTGGGGACAGGACTCAATCAGCCCCAGCATTTT.

This chain connects TRBV7-2 to TRBJ1-6; D ambiguous. Trimming pared 7 bases from V and 4 bases from J, leaving 14 bases between. The CDR3 runs 15 residues. From germline, CDR1 is SGHTA and CDR2 FQGNSA. The CDR3 nucleotides read TGTGCCAGCAACATGGGCGCGGGGTATAATTCACCCCTCCACTTT. It yields the protein CASNMGAGYNSPLHF.

In its sample, this clone was seen a few times. V usage is TRBV10-3 and J usage is TRBJ1-5; TRBD1 agrees at 9 bases. The CDR3 contains 15 residues. Per germline, CDR1 ENHRY and CDR2 SYGVKD. V was clipped by 2 bases and J by 6 bases; unmatched bases: 5. The CDR3 here is CAISEGQGLGQPQHF. The CDR3 DNA follows: TGTGCCATCAGTGAGGGACAGGGGTTGGGTCAGCCCCAGCATTTT.

CDR3 residues: CASIGGGNTEAFF. CDR3 in DNA: TGTGCCAGCATAGGAGGCGGTAACACTGAAGCTTTCTTT. The chain carries TRBV6-5 and TRBJ1-1; D uncertain. V lost 7 bases, J lost 2 bases, and 11 bases lay in between. The CDR3 has 13 amino acids. Germline CDR1 reads MNHEY; CDR2 reads SVGAGI.

The chain has TRBV5-4 and TRBJ1-2; TRBD1 agrees at 9 bases. V lost 4 bases and J lost 5; bases outside the gene matches: 3. CDR1 SGHNT and CDR2 YYREEE come from the germline V gene (reference sequence). This CDR3 comprises 13 residues. The CDR3, as DNA: TGTGCCAGCAGCGAGGGGACAGGGTATGGCTACACCTTC. Translating it yields CASSEGTGYGYTF.

The chain joins TRBV19 to TRBJ1-2; TRBD1 matches at 7 bases. V trimming: 7 bases; J trimming: 0 bases; junction bases outside the gene matches: 8. Germline V CDR1 and CDR2: LNHDA, SQIVND (reference sequence). This CDR3 spans 15 amino acids. CDR3 DNA sequence: TGTGCCAGTACCCCGGCGGGACAGACTAACTATGGCTACACCTTC. It codes for CASTPAGQTNYGYTF. Together with reference TRBV19 and TRBJ1-2, the CDR3 gives the full variable domain: DGGITQSPKYLFRKEGQNVTLSCEQNLNHDAMYWYRQDPGQGLRLIYYSQIVNDFQKGDIAEGYSVSREKKESFPLTVTSAQKNPTAFYLCASTPAGQTNYGYTFGSGTRLTVV.

The V gene is TRBV2, the J gene TRBJ1-1; 8 positions match TRBD1. V trimming: 6 bases; J trimming: 5 bases; junction bases outside the gene matches: 8. CDR3 length equals 14 residues. Germline loops: CDR1 SNHLY, CDR2 FYNNEI. CDR3 sequence: CASSAGGAGTEAFF. CDR3 bases: TGTGCCAGCAGCGCAGGGGGCGCCGGAACTGAAGCTTTCTTT.

The chain couples TRBV9 to TRBJ2-3, with TRBD2 matching over 10 bases. The CDR3 loop spans 16 amino acids. Germline CDR1 and CDR2: SGDLS and YYNGEE. V gave up 4 bases and J gave up 6 bases; unmatched junction bases: 11. CDR3 sequence (DNA): TGTGCCAGCAGCCTTGGGACTAGCGAGACATCGGATACGCAGTATTTT. It encodes CASSLGTSETSDTQYF.

The rearrangement uses TRBV2 and TRBJ1-5, with 7 nucleotides matching TRBD1. V trimming: 6 bases; J trimming: 4 bases; junction bases outside the gene matches: 3. Germline V gene data show CDR1 as SNHLY and CDR2 as FYNNEI. This CDR3 region has 13 residues. The chain's CDR3 is CASSSTGNQPQHF. The CDR3 DNA sequence: TGTGCCAGCAGCTCGACAGGGAATCAGCCCCAGCATTTT.

The J gene is TRBJ1-2, the V gene TRBV3-1 (or the pseudogene TRBV3-2); perhaps TRBD1 as D (5 bases). V gave up 3 bases and J gave up 8 bases, with 16 bases separating them. Germline values: CDR1 LGHDT, CDR2 YNNKEL (reference sequence). The CDR3 has 14 amino acids. The CDR3, as DNA: TGTGCCAGCAGCCAGGGGGGACCCCGGACGGGCTACACCTTC. Protein product: CASSQGGPRTGYTF.

The chain is built from TRBV29-1 and TRBJ2-7; 9 positions agree with TRBD1. CDR3 length: 12 amino acids. The trim removed 6 bases at V and 4 bases at J, leaving 4 bases unmatched. Germline CDR1 and CDR2: SQVTM and ANQGSEA. The CDR3 DNA reads TGCAGCGTACAGGGGGCTAGGTACGAGCAGTACTTC. Translation: CSVQGARYEQYF.

This clone was observed a few times. V usage is TRBV10-3 and J usage is TRBJ2-7; 13 bases align to TRBD2. Germline values: CDR1 ENHRY, CDR2 SYGVKD. Unmatched junction bases numbered 9, after V lost 6 bases and J lost 1 base. CDR3 length equals 17 residues. CDR3 nucleotide sequence: TGTGCCATCAGCAGGACTAGCGGGAGTCTCCCTTCCTACGAGCAGTACTTC. Protein: CAISRTSGSLPSYEQYF.

The CDR3 sequence: CASSFGRGGEKLFF. CDR3 nucleotides: TGTGCCAGCAGCTTCGGAAGGGGTGGTGAAAAACTGTTTTTT. The chain combines TRBV5-4 with TRBJ1-4; TRBD1 is a possible D gene (5 bases). The V and J ends lost 2 bases and 7 bases respectively, with 12 bases between them. CDR3 length: 14 amino acids. Germline V gene lookup returns CDR1 SGHNT and CDR2 YYREEE (reference sequence).

This clone came up a few times. CDR3 amino acids: CASSVAGTLDYEQYF. CDR3 in DNA: TGTGCCAGCAGCGTAGCCGGGACACTGGACTACGAGCAGTACTTC. V gene TRBV7-3 combines with J gene TRBJ2-7, with D possibly being TRBD1 (6 bases). CDR1 SGHTA and CDR2 FQGTGA come from the germline V gene. The V end was cut by 5 bases, the J end by 3 bases, with 17 bases between. The CDR3 has 15 residues.

The V and J genes are TRBV5-1 and TRBJ2-7, with 10 nucleotides matching TRBD1. V gave up 8 bases and J gave up 2 bases; unmatched junction bases: 10. This CDR3 has 15 amino acids. Germline V lookup: CDR1 SGHRS, CDR2 YFSETQ. Here the CDR3 DNA reads TGCGCCAGTACCGGGACAGGGGCCGGCCCCTACGAGCAGTACTTC. This translates into CASTGTGAGPYEQYF.